The entry that follows covers one T cell receptor beta chain sequence. The antigen is unknown. Some clones are missing from TCRdb's copy, which holds only in-frame ones; the method was immunoSEQ multiplex PCR. The sample shows 150,000 to 190,000 clones, 90% to 95% of them seen only once. Germline values: CDR1 SGDLS, CDR2 YYNGEE. The CDR3 spans 15 residues. With V trimmed by 1 base and J by 5 bases, 9 bases remained unmatched. These data belong to a study of T cell responses to AZD1222 COVID-19 vaccine. General study results and limits: Repertoire samples came only from after the peak T cell response. It was only a handful of AZD1222 recipients who were seropositive at baseline. Donors in the cohort were predominantly white British and more often female, and clonal diversity was possibly underestimated. At 160-218 and 743-854, vaccine-associated CD4 TCRs were dominant, and they spanned spike.

The origin of this receptor is an adult who received the AZD1222 COVID-19 vaccine. The V call is TRBV9, the J call TRBJ2-7; 7 bases fit TRBD2. The sample was peripheral blood, taken 28 days after the second AZD1222 dose. The CDR3 region is CASSVTPGLQHEQYF. Here the CDR3 DNA reads TGTGCCAGCAGCGTAACACCGGGACTACAGCACGAGCAGTACTTC.